This entry concerns a single TCR beta chain. Individuals drawn from about two dozen US areas were roughly 18 to 100 years old. Assignment of participants to cohorts was predicated upon participant-reported clinical history. The data stem from a study of blood T cell repertoires in COVID-19. As for the study in general: The analysed material was cDNA or gDNA that came from T cells, B-cell-depleted T cells, or PBMCs.

The germline V gene encodes CDR1 GTSNPN and CDR2 SVGIG (reference sequence). V trimming: 3 bases; J trimming: 4 bases; junction bases outside the gene matches: 6. This CDR3 comprises 14 residues. Clones were sequenced by immunoSEQ multiplex PCR, and TCRdb holds only the in-frame ones, with some missing. The sample lists about 380,000 clones, about 88% seen once, with about 1.2% in the top ten. V gene TRBV30 combines with J gene TRBJ2-5, with TRBD2 identical over 9 bases. The clonotype was recovered from a woman aged 18-29 years who had recovered from COVID-19. What was sequenced was PBMCs or T cells enriched from blood (not recorded which). The CDR3 spells CAWRTGRGGETQYF. The CDR3 bases are TGTGCCTGGAGGACAGGGCGGGGGGGAGAGACCCAGTACTTC.